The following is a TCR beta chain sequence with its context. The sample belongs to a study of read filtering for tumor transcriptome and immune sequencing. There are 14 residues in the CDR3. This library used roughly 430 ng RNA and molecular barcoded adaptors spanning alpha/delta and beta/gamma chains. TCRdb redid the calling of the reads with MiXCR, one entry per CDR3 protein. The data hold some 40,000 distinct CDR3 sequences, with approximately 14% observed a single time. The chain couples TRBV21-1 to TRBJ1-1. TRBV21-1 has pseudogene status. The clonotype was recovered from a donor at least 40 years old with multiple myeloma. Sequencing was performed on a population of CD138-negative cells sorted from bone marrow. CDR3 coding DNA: TGTGCCAGCAGCACCGTGTTTTGTGGCACTGAAGCTTTCTTT. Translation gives CASSTVFCGTEAFF.